This T cell receptor (beta chain) comes out of a study of spatial heterogeneity in lung cancer. MiXCR, run by TCRdb on the 5' RACE reads, gives a single entry per CDR3 protein. Among several hundred distinct CDR3 sequences listed, 35% to 45% were seen once. Study observations and caveats: Tracking of tumor mutation counts was seen in expanded intratumoral alpha and beta TCR counts.

Germline loops: CDR1 PRHDT, CDR2 FYEKMQ (reference sequence). CDR3 length: 14 amino acids. V lost 1 base and J 6 bases, leaving 7 bases between the germline ends. A remark on this clonotype: Its antigen is not known.

Sample time point: sample taken at primary tumor resection. The clonotype was recovered from a male donor with early-stage non-small cell lung cancer. This specimen was lung tumor tissue, taken at surgery. J is TRBJ1-6 and V is TRBV13; D is uncertain. The chain's CDR3 is CASSLAPPNSPLHF. CDR3 nucleotides: TGTGCCAGCAGCTTAGCCCCCCCTAATTCACCCCTCCACTTT.